These 6 T cell receptor beta chains share one sample of origin, sequenced in a study of blood T cell repertoires in COVID-19. Using immunoSEQ multiplex PCR, the repertoire was profiled, and TCRdb retains in-frame clones only, with some absent. The sample records around 250,000 clones, around 84% being singletons. Material for sequencing was peripheral blood. These receptors were taken from a woman in her thirties or forties who had recovered from COVID-19.

The rearrangement uses TRBV27 and TRBJ2-5, with TRBD2 matching over 8 bases. Per the germline V gene, CDR1 is MNHEY and CDR2 is SMNVEV (reference sequence). The ends lost 0 bases at V and 1 base at J; junction bases unmatched: 4. The length of the CDR3 is 16 residues. The CDR3 DNA sequence: TGTGCCAGCAGTTTATCGGGCGGGGGGCCCCAAGAGACCCAGTACTTC. This gives the protein CASSLSGGGPQETQYF.

This clone occurred once. Distinct nucleotide sequences in the sample also encode this CDR3. The rearrangement links TRBV4-1 to TRBJ2-5; TRBD2 matches 7 bases. Trimming at V came to 1 base and at J to 2 bases, leaving 4 bases not matched to a gene. The CDR3 spans 15 residues. The germline V gene has CDR1 MGHRA and CDR2 YSYEKL. CDR3 DNA sequence: TGCGCCAGCAGCCAAGTATGGGGGGGGCAAGAGACCCAGTACTTC. It codes for CASSQVWGGQETQYF.

V is TRBV6-7 and J is TRBJ1-1, with 7 bases that match TRBD1. TRBV6-7 is classed as an ORF, of uncertain function. J lost 8 bases, V lost 3 bases, and 3 bases had no gene match. The CDR3 covers 12 residues. CDR3 DNA sequence: TGTGCCAGCAGTTATCTGGGACAGGAAGCTTTCTTT. This codes for CASSYLGQEAFF.

V is TRBV3-1 (or the pseudogene TRBV3-2) and J is TRBJ1-2, with 10 bases aligning to TRBD1. The CDR3 runs 16 residues. V lost 0 bases, J lost 1 base, and 2 bases stayed unmatched. Per germline, CDR1 LGHDT and CDR2 YNNKEL (reference sequence). The CDR3 loop reads CASSQEDRGLNYGYTF. The CDR3 bases are TGTGCCAGCAGCCAAGAAGACAGGGGGCTTAACTATGGCTACACCTTC.

The CDR3: CASRAPGLGIHEQFF. CDR3 sequence (DNA): TGTGCCAGCAGGGCCCCGGGACTAGGTATACATGAGCAGTTCTTC. This chain uses TRBV2 with TRBJ2-1; TRBD2 matches 8 bases. V trimming: 6 bases; J trimming: 8 bases; junction bases outside the gene matches: 12. CDR1 is SNHLY, CDR2 FYNNEI, per germline. The CDR3 contains 15 residues. Drawing the rest from reference TRBV2 and TRBJ2-1, the complete variable domain is EPEVTQTPSHQVTQMGQEVILRCVPISNHLYFYWYRQILGQKVEFLVSFYNNEISEKSEIFDDQFSVERPDGSNFTLKIRSTKLEDSAMYFCASRAPGLGIHEQFFGPGTRLTVL.

The chain is built from TRBV6-1 and TRBJ1-2, with TRBD1 matching over 7 bases. J was trimmed by 7 bases and V by 2 bases; bases with no gene match: 10. The CDR3 consists of 15 residues. The germline V gene has CDR1 MNHNS and CDR2 SASEGT. CDR3 protein: CASSESWGTAGGYTF. The CDR3 DNA is TGTGCCAGCAGTGAATCCTGGGGGACAGCCGGTGGCTACACCTTC.